This TCR beta chain was obtained from a study of OX40 agonist ivuxolimab in advanced cancers. The method was immunoSEQ multiplex PCR; TCRdb's version includes in-frame clones alone and lacks a portion of them. Of 60,000 to 90,000 clones in the sample, around nine tenths are singletons; the top ten hold 6.2%. CDR3 length: 11 amino acids. Trimming pared 5 bases from V and 2 bases from J, leaving 3 bases between. The V gene's germline CDR1 is SGHVS and CDR2 FNYEAQ. This sequence was found in an adult with an advanced solid tumor such as melanoma, head and neck, liver or kidney cancer. The starting material was CD4+ or CD8+ T cells sorted from blood, obtained in a trial of the OX40 agonist ivuxolimab. The V and J genes are TRBV7-6 and TRBJ2-5; D gene uncertain. The CDR3 region has the DNA TGTGCCAGCAGCCAACAAGAGACCCAGTACTTC. Translated, it gives CASSQQETQYF.